This T cell receptor beta chain came from a study of CD4 and CD8 cells across lung adenocarcinoma regions. As concerns this clonotype: The junction departs from germline at one end; a sequencing error may be responsible.

MiXCR, applied by TCRdb to the PCR reads, yields one record per CDR3 protein. The table includes over 15,000 distinct CDR3 sequences, just under 55% detected once. This TCR was sampled from a female donor with lung adenocarcinoma. The CD4 and CD8 labels of this study may be unreliable. Material for sequencing was CD8+ T cells from the center of a lung tumor.

The CDR3 reads CASRSGLCARNTQYF. The CDR3 DNA reads as TGTGCCAGCAGGTCCGGGCTGTGCGCCAGAAATACGCAGTATTTC. This sequence joins TRBV6-1 and TRBJ2-3, with no clear D. The CDR3 consists of 15 residues. CDR1 is MNHNS, CDR2 SASEGT, per germline.